Ten or more counts support the clone carrying this TCR beta chain. Its antigen is unknown. The data are from a study of neurological immune-mediated disorders. Study details: Multiple sclerosis patients numbered around 35, of whom about 31 were relapsing-remitting and 3 secondary progressive.

CDR3 size: 12 residues. Germline CDR1 is SEHNR and CDR2 is FQNEAQ (reference sequence). Trimming left V 11 bases short and J 1 base short, with 12 bases between. Study outcomes and limitations: Phylogenetic grouping assigned the repertoires of 18 of 34 multiple sclerosis patients to a single related-CDR3 cluster, which may represent a signature. HTLV-1-associated myelopathy had the most TCR clonal expansion, while multiple sclerosis had the least, a level that fell below healthy controls.

One entry per CDR3 protein results from TCRdb running MiXCR on the 5' RACE reads. The sample contains more than 45,000 distinct CDR3 sequences, about 3% of which appear only once. This receptor was taken from a man in his forties with multiple sclerosis. Sequencing input: PBMCs. The chain has TRBV7-9 and TRBJ2-7; D unclear. The CDR3 is CAFSWGSYEQYF. The CDR3 bases are TGTGCCTTTTCATGGGGATCCTACGAGCAGTACTTC.